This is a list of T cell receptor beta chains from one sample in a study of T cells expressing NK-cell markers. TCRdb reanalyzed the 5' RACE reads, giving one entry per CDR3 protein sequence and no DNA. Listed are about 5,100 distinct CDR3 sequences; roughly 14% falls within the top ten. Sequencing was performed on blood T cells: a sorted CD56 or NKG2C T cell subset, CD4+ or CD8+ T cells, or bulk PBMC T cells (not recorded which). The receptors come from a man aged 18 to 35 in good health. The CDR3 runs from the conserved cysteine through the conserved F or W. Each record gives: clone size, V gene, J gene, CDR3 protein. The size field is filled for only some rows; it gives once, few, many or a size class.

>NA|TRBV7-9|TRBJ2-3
CASSPQKGFTDTQYF
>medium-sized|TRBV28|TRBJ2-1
CASVGQDNEQFF
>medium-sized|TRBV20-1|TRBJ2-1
CSVGQGTGNEQFF
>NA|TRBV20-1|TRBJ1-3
CSARPTGEAGNTIYF
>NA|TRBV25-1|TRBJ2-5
CASSEWGRGGSETQYF
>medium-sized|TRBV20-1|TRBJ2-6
CSAYWRSDSGANVLTF
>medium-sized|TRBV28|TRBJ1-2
CASSQSYGYTF
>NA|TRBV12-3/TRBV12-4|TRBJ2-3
CASSPGTSELTDTQYF
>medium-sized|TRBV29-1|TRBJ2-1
CSVERLDDNEQFF
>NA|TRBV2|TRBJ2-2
CASRRTSGRGGELFF
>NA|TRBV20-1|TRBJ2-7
CSVDQGSFGYEQYF
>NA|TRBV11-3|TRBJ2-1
CASQLRGRVGEQFF
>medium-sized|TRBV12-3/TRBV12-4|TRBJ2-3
CASRKTLESTDTQYF
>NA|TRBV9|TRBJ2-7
CASSVSSDSEQYF
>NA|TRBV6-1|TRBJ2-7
CASNSPGQGSGEQYF
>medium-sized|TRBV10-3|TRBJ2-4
CAISGPLDREENIQYF
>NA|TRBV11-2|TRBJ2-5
CASRQGTGGIQTQYF
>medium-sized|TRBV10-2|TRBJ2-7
CASNKDGGQYF
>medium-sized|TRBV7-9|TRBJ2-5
CASSRSGLADWMETQYF
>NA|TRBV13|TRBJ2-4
CASSLGLGNIQYF
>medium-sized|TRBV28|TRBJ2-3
CASNSRRYTDTQYF
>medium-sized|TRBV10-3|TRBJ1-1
CAISASGQNTEAFF
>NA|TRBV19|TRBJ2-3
CASSMFSGSTDTQYF
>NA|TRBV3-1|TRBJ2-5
CASSQGSGSRGETQYF
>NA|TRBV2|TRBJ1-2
CASTVDRAYGYTF
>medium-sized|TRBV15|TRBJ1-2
CATSRDGGWAHTF
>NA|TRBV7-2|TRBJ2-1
CASRRLGIGNEQFF
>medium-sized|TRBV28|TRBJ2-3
CASSTLAGGIDTQYF
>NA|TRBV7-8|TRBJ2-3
CASSSLRGSSTDTQYF
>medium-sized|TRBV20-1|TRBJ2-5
CSARDFGLDAETQYF
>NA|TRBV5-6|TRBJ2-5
CASGTGKTQYF
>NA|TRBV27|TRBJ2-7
CASSSARGEQYF
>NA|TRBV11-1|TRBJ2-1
CASSSRTSGNHRNNEQFF
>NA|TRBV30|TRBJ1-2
CAWNWRNGYTF
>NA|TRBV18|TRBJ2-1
CASSPPNRGDHNEQFF
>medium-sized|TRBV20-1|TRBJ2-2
CSPTLPRGTGELFF
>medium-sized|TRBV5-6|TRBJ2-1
CASSSLGQGAYNEQFF
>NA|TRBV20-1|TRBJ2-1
CSASGERGLYNEQFF
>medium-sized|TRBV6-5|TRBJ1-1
CASTRTGRNTEAFF
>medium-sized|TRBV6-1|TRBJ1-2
CASSKLAQGGYTF